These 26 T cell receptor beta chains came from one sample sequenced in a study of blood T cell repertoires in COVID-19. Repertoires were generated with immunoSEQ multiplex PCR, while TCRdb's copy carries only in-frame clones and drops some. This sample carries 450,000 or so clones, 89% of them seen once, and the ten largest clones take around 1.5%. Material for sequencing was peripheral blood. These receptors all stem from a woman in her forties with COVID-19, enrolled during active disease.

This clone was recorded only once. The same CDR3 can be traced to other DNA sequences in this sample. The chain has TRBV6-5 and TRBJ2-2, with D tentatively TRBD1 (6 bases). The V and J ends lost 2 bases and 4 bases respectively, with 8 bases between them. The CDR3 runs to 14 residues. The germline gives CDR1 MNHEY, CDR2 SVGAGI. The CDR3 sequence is CASSYPDSTGELFF. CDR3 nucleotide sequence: TGTGCCAGCAGTTACCCGGACAGCACCGGGGAGCTGTTTTTT.

CDR3 bases: TGTGCCAGCAGTTTGAAACCCACAGGAACCAACACTGAAGCTTTCTTT. Translation gives CASSLKPTGTNTEAFF. The rearrangement uses TRBV27 and TRBJ1-1; D perhaps matches TRBD1 (5 bases). Germline V gene sequence: CDR1 MNHEY, CDR2 SMNVEV (reference sequence). The CDR3 totals 16 residues. With 3 bases removed from V and 2 bases from J, the gap between germline ends came to 16 bases.

The CDR3 protein is CASTGRWGVYGYTF. The CDR3 bases are TGTGCCAGCACTGGGCGTTGGGGAGTCTATGGCTACACCTTC. The chain joins TRBV6-5 to TRBJ1-2; D gene ambiguous. The CDR3 contains 14 residues. The V end was cut by 7 bases, the J end by 4 bases, with 16 bases between. The V gene's germline CDR1 is MNHEY and CDR2 SVGAGI.

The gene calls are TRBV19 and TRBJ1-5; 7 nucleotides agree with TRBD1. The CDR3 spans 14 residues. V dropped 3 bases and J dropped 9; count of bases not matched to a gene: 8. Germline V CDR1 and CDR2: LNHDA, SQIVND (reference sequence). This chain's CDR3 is CASSIGQVQRPQHF. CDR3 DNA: TGTGCCAGTAGTATTGGACAGGTCCAAAGGCCCCAGCATTTT.

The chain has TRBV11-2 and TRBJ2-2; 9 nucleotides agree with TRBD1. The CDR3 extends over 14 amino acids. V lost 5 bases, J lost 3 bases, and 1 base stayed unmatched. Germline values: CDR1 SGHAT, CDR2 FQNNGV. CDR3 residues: CASSTGGYTGELFF. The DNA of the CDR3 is TGTGCCAGCAGCACAGGGGGCTACACCGGGGAGCTGTTTTTT.

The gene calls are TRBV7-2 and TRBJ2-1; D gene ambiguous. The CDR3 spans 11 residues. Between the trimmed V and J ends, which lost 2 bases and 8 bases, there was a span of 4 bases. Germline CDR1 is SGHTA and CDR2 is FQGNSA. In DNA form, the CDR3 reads TGTGCCAGCAGCTTATCCTATGAGCAGTTCTTC. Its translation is CASSLSYEQFF.

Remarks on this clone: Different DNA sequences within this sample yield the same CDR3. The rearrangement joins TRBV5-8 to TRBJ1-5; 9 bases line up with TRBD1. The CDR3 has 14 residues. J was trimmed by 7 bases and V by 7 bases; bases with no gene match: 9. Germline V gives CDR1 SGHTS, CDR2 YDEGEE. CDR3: CASSPGTGYQPQHF. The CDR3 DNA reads TGTGCCAGCTCCCCAGGGACAGGGTACCAGCCCCAGCATTTT.

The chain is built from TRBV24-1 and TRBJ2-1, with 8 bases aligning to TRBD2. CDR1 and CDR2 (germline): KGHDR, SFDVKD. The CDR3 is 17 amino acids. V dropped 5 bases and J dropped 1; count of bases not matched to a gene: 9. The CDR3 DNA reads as TGTGCCACCAGTGCTCCTCCGGGACTAGGATCCTACAATGAGCAGTTCTTC. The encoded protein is CATSAPPGLGSYNEQFF.

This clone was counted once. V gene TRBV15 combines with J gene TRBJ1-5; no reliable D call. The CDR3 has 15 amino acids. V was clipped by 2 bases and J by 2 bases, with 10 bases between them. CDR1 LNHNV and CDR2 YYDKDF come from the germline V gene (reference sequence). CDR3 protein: CATSRRNLGNQPQHF. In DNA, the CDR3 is TGTGCCACCAGCAGACGGAACCTAGGCAATCAGCCCCAGCATTTT. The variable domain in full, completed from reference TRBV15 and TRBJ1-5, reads DAMVIQNPRYQVTQFGKPVTLSCSQTLNHNVMYWYQQKSSQAPKLLFHYYDKDFNNEADTPDNFQSRRPNTSFCFLDIRSPGLGDTAMYLCATSRRNLGNQPQHFGDGTRLSIL.

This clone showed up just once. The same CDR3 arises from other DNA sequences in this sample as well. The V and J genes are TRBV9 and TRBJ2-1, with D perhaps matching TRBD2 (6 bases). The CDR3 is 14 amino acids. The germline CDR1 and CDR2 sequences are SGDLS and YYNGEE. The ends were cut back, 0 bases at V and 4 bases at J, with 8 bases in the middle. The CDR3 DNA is TGTGCCAGCAGCGTAGGGGACTCTTACAATGAGCAGTTCTTC. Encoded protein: CASSVGDSYNEQFF.

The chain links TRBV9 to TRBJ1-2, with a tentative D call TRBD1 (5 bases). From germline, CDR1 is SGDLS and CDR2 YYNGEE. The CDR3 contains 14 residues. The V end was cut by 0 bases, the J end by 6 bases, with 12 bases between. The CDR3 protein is CASSVAQGADGYTF. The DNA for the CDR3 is TGTGCCAGCAGCGTAGCACAAGGGGCGGATGGCTACACCTTC.

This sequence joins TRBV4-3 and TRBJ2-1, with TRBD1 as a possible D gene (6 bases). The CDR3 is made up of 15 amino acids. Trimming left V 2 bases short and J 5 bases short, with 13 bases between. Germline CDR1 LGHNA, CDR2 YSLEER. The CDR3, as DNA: TGCGCCAGCAGCCAATCTATCCAGGGGCACAATGAGCAGTTCTTC. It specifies CASSQSIQGHNEQFF.

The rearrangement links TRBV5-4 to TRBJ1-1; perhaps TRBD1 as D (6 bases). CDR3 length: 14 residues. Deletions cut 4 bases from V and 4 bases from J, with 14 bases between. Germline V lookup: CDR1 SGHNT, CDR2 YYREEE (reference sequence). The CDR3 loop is CASSLYRERTEAFF. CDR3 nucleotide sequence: TGTGCCAGCAGCCTTTACAGGGAGCGCACTGAAGCTTTCTTT.

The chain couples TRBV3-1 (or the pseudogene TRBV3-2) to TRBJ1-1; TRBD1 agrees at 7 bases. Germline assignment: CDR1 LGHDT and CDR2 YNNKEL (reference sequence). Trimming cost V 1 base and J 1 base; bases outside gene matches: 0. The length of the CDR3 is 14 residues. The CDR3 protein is CASSQGTGNTEAFF. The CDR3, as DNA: TGTGCCAGCAGCCAAGGGACAGGGAACACTGAAGCTTTCTTT.

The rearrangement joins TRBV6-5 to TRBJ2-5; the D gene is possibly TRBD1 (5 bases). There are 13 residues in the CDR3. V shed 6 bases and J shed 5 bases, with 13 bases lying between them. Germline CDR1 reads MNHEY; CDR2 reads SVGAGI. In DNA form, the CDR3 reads TGTGCCAGCAGACAGGCCTTGCGGGAGACCCAGTACTTC. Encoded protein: CASRQALRETQYF.

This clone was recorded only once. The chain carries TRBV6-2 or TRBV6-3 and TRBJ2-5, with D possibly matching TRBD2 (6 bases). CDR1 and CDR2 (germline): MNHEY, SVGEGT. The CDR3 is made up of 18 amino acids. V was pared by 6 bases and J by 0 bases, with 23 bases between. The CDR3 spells CASSPPAGKVEYQETQYF. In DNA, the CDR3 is TGTGCCAGCAGCCCTCCTGCGGGGAAGGTGGAGTACCAAGAGACCCAGTACTTC.

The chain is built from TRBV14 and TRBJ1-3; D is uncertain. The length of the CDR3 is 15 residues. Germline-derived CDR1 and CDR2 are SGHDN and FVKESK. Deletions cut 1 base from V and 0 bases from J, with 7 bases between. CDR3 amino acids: CASSQGLASGNTIYF. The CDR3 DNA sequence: TGTGCCAGCAGCCAAGGGCTAGCCTCTGGAAACACCATATATTTT.

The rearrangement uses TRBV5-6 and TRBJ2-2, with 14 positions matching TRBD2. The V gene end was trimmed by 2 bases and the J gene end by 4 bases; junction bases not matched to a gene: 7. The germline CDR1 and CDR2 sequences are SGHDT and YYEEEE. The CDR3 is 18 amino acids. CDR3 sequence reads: CASSFLTSGGAFTGELFF. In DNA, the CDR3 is TGTGCCAGCAGCTTCCTGACTAGCGGGGGGGCCTTCACCGGGGAGCTGTTTTTT.

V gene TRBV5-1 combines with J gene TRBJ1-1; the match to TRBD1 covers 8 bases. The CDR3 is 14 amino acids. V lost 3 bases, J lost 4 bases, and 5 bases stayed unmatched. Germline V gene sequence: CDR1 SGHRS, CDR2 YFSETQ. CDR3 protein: CASSWTGMGTEAFF. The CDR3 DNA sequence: TGCGCCAGCAGCTGGACAGGGATGGGCACTGAAGCTTTCTTT. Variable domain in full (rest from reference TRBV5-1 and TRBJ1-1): KAGVTQTPRYLIKTRGQQVTLSCSPISGHRSVSWYQQTPGQGLQFLFEYFSETQRNKGNFPGRFSGRQFSNSRSEMNVSTLELGDSALYLCASSWTGMGTEAFFGQGTRLTVV.

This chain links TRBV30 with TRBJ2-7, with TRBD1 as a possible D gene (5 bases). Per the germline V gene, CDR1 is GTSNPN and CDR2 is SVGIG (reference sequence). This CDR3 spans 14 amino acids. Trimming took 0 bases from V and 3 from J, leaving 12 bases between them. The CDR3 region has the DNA TGTGCCTGGAGTGTTCTCGACAGAAACTACGAGCAGTACTTC. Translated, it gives CAWSVLDRNYEQYF.

The CDR3 nucleotides read TGTGCCAGCTCACTGGACAGAAACAATCAGCCCCAGCATTTT. It is translated as CASSLDRNNQPQHF. The J gene is TRBJ1-5, the V gene TRBV18, with D perhaps matching TRBD1 (6 bases). The CDR3 is made up of 14 amino acids. Trimming stripped 4 bases from V and 3 bases from J, with 10 bases between. Germline V CDR1 and CDR2: KGHSH, LQKENI.

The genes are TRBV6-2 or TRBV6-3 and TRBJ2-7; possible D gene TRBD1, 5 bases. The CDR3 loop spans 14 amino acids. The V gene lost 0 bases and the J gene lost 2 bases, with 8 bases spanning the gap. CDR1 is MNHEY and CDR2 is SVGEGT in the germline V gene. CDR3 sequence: CASSYSPDTYEQYF. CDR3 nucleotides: TGTGCCAGCAGTTACTCCCCGGACACCTACGAGCAGTACTTC.

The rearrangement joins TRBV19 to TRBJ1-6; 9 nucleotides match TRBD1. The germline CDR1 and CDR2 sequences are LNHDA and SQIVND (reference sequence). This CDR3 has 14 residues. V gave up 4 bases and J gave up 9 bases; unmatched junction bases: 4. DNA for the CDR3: TGTGCCAGTAGTAAGGGACAGGGAACTTCACCCCTCCACTTT. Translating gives CASSKGQGTSPLHF.

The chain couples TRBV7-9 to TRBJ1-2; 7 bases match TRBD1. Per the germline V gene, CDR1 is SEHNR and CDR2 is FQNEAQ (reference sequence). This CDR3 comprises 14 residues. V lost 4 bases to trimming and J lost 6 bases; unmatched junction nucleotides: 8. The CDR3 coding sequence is TGTGCCAGCAGCTCGACAGGGCAGTGGGATGGCTACACCTTC. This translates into CASSSTGQWDGYTF.

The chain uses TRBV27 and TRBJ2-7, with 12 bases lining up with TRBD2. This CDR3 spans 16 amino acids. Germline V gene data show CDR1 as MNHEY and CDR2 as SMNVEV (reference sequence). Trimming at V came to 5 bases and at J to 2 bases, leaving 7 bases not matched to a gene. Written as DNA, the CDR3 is TGTGCCAGCAGTATGGGACTAGCGGGTCGTCCCTACGAGCAGTACTTC. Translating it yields CASSMGLAGRPYEQYF.

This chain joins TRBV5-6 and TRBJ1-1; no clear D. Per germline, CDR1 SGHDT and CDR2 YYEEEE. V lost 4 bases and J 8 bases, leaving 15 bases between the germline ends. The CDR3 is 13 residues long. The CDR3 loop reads CASSLRLYGEAFF. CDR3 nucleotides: TGTGCCAGCAGCCTGCGACTATATGGGGAAGCTTTCTTT.